This T cell receptor beta chain stems from a study of identical twins. Whole-study findings and limits: For out-of-frame beta sequences, excess twin sharing was weaker.

From the 5' RACE reads, TCRdb called clonotypes with MiXCR, one entry per CDR3 protein. Of about 300,000 distinct CDR3 sequences listed, around an eighth are singletons. This clonotype was counted a few times. The antigen is undetermined. V lost 5 bases, J lost 3 bases, and 8 bases lay in between. CDR1 is LNHNV, CDR2 YYDKDF, per germline (reference sequence). The length of the CDR3 is 14 residues. A further study also used this sample, focusing on yellow fever vaccine responses in identical twins.

The clonotype originates from a woman aged 18-29 years in good health. What was sequenced was CD8+ T cells sorted from blood. The chain combines TRBV15 with TRBJ2-6; unclear D gene. The DNA for the CDR3 is TGTGCCACCAGCGCGAGAGTTGGGGCCAACGTCCTGACTTTC. Residues: CATSARVGANVLTF.